This record concerns one TCR beta chain sequence. Its antigen is not known. This sample was taken from a study of cytomegalovirus exposure and HLA in healthy donors. CDR3 length equals 16 residues. V dropped 3 bases and J dropped 5; count of bases not matched to a gene: 7. Per germline, CDR1 SGHNT and CDR2 YYREEE (reference sequence). The PCR used 60 Vbeta and 13 Jbeta primers. Sequenced by immunoSEQ multiplex PCR; TCRdb stores in-frame clones only, minus some. The profile shows some 180,000 clones, roughly 85% of them singletons. Regarding the study as a whole: Analysis performed later found roughly 17,000 TCR beta sequences associated with HLA alleles at 0.05 false discovery rate.

This receptor was identified in a young man in good health and CMV-seropositive. The sample taken for sequencing was PBMCs. This chain joins TRBV5-4 and TRBJ2-2, with 10 nucleotides matching TRBD1. CDR3 residues: CASSSPDRGRTGELFF. The CDR3 DNA follows: TGTGCCAGCAGCTCCCCGGACAGGGGGAGAACCGGGGAGCTGTTTTTT.